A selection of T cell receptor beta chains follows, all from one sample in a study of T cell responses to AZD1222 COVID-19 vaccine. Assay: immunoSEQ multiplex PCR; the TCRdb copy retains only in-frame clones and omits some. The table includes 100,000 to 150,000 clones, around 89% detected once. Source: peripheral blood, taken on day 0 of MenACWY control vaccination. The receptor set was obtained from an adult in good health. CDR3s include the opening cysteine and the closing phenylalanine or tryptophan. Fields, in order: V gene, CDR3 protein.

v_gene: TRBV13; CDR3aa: CASSLGREGLFNEQYF
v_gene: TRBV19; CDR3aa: CASKRGRGWDNEQFF
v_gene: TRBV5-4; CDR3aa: CASSLWRSNYGYTF
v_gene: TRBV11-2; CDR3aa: CASSFLRGLSGNTIYF
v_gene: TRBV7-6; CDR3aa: CASSLARGGTQETQYF
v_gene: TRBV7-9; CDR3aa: CASSLDRGPNQPQHF
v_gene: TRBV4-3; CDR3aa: CASSQDRGLAPLHF
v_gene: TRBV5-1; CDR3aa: CASSLDGTSGDTQYF
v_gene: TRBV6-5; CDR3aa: CASSTGTETYEQYF
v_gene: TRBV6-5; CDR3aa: CASRGGTGLEHF
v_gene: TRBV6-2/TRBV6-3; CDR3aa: CASSIQGGNTEAFF
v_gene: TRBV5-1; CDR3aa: CASSLAQDTDTQYF
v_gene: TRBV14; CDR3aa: CASRQTGGLRTDTQYF
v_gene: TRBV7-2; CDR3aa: CASSLGVTGTYGYTF
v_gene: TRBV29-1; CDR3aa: CSVAGQHYGYTF
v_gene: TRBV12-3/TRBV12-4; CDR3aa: CASSWTGNSPLHF
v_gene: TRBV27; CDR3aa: CASSLKREYSYEQYF
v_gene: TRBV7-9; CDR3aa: CASSSNERGSPGELFF
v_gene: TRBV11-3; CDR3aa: CASRITENQPQHF
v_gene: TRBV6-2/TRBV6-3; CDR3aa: CASSRVTGLFEFF
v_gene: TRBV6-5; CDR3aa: CASSFGGARVTEAFF
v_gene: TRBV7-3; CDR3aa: CASSPRQGSGGELFF
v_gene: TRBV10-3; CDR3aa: CAISESTRGGGEQYF
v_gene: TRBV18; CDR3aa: CASSPPGQGVGTEAFF
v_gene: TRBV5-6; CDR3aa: CASSGRQGANTEAFF
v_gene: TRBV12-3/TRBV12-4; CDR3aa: CASSFEEDMGYTF
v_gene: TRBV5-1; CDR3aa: CASSPRPTSGSYEQYF
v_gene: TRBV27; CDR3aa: CASSPGAVSGNTIYF
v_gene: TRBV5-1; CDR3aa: CASSIGSFGGITEAFF